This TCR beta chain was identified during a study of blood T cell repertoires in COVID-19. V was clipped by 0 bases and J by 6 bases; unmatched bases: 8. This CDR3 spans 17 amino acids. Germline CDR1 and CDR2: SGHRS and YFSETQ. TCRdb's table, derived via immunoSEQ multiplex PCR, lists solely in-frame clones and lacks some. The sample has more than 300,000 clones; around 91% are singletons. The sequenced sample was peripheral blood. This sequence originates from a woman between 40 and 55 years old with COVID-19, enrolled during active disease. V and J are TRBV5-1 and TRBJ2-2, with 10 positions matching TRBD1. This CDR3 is CASSLGDRGVGSGELFF. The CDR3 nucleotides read TGCGCCAGCAGCTTGGGGGACAGGGGTGTAGGATCCGGGGAGCTGTTTTTT.